The 28 T cell receptor beta chains below all came from one sample that was sequenced in a study of low-dose radiotherapy and immunotherapy resistance in tumors. Primers used for first-strand cDNA, a TRAV- and TRBV-specific set, covered both alpha and beta chains. A constant-region primer paired with the V-primer adapter amplified TCRs over about 20 PCR cycles. TCRdb re-analysed the reads in MiXCR, keeping a single row per CDR3 protein. Among under 90,000 distinct CDR3 sequences listed, 15% to 20% were seen once. Described time point: before trial treatment. Sequencing was performed on PBMCs, taken before treatment. Receptors were obtained from a male donor with prostate cancer.

J is TRBJ2-5 and V is TRBV6-6; TRBD1 matches at 9 bases. From germline, CDR1 is MNHNY and CDR2 SVGAGI (reference sequence). CDR3 length equals 14 residues. V trimming: 4 bases; J trimming: 4 bases; junction bases outside the gene matches: 4. This CDR3 reads CASSSRDRVETQYF. The CDR3 bases are TGTGCCAGCAGTTCCCGGGACAGGGTAGAGACCCAGTACTTC.

This clonotype showed up many times. This chain connects TRBV6-5 to TRBJ2-3; D might be TRBD1 (5 bases). Between the trimmed V and J ends, which lost 5 bases and 6 bases, there was a span of 12 bases. This CDR3 has 13 residues. The germline V gene encodes CDR1 MNHEY and CDR2 SVGAGI. The CDR3 region is CASSRREADTQYF. The DNA of the CDR3 is TGTGCCAGCAGTCGCAGGGAAGCGGATACGCAGTATTTT.

At least ten counts were recorded for this clonotype. The J gene is TRBJ2-7, the V gene TRBV11-2; D may be TRBD2 (5 bases). The CDR3 has 13 amino acids. Germline CDR1 SGHAT, CDR2 FQNNGV. V lost 5 bases and J lost 6, with 14 bases in between. CDR3 nucleotides: TGTGCCAGCAGCCAAGACCGAGGGTTCGAGCAGTACTTC. Translating gives CASSQDRGFEQYF.

This clonotype showed up just a few times. A much larger clone differs from this one at a single base, so this may be a read error. The chain employs TRBV5-4 and TRBJ2-1; TRBD1 aligns across 7 bases. Trimming took 4 bases from V and 0 from J; bases not matched to a gene: 1. This CDR3 is 14 amino acids long. Germline CDR1 SGHNT, CDR2 YYREEE (reference sequence). The CDR3 DNA reads as TGTGCCAGCAGCGGGGACAGCTCCTACAATGAGCAGTTCTTC. This sequence encodes CASSGDSSYNEQFF.

This clonotype appeared many times. One junction end does not reproduce the germline sequence, and a read error may be involved. The chain recombines TRBV29-1 with TRBJ1-1; D is ambiguous. The CDR3 is 11 amino acids. Germline V gene sequence: CDR1 SQVTM, CDR2 ANQGSEA. The CDR3 protein is CSVAMNTAAFF. In DNA form, the CDR3 reads TGCAGCGTTGCGATGAACACTGCAGCTTTCTTT.

This clonotype was counted ten times or more. The chain recombines TRBV30 with TRBJ1-3; TRBD1 might be the D (5 bases). Trimming left V 3 bases short and J 8 bases short, with 14 bases between. This CDR3 spans 13 amino acids. Germline-derived CDR1 and CDR2 are GTSNPN and SVGIG (reference sequence). The CDR3 loop is CAWSRGILDTIYF. In DNA form, the CDR3 reads TGTGCCTGGAGCCGGGGGATACTCGACACCATATATTTT.

This clonotype occurred many times. The CDR3 loop is CSGSGGTDTQYF. Here the CDR3 DNA reads TGCAGCGGTAGCGGGGGCACAGATACGCAGTATTTT. V usage is TRBV29-1 and J usage is TRBJ2-3; 8 positions agree with TRBD2. V gave up 7 bases and J gave up 1 base; unmatched junction bases: 1. CDR1 is SQVTM and CDR2 is ANQGSEA in the germline V gene. The CDR3 extends over 12 amino acids.

Notes on this clonotype: The CDR3 carries no conserved terminal phenylalanine or tryptophan, so it likely arises from a read error. The chain uses TRBV12-3 or TRBV12-4 and TRBJ1-1, with 7 bases lining up with TRBD1. V was pared by 3 bases and J by 4 bases, with 8 bases of the junction left unmatched. CDR3 length: 15 residues. The CDR3 region has the DNA TGTGCCAGCAGTTTTATGAAGGGGGCCGGCACTGAAGCTTTCTTA. It yields the protein CASSFMKGAGTEAFL.

This clonotype was counted at least ten times. The chain links TRBV6-2 or TRBV6-3 to TRBJ1-4, with a weak D call TRBD1 (5 bases). The CDR3 runs to 13 residues. Per the germline V gene, CDR1 is MNHEY and CDR2 is SVGEGT. V was trimmed by 2 bases and J by 4 bases, leaving 5 bases between them. CDR3 nucleotide sequence: TGTGCCAGCAGTTACAGGGGTAATGAAAAACTGTTTTTT. Translated: CASSYRGNEKLFF.

This chain connects TRBV5-4 to TRBJ2-2; D possibly uses TRBD1 or TRBD2 (6 bases each). The V end was cut by 1 base, the J end by 4 bases, with 14 bases between. The germline V gene encodes CDR1 SGHNT and CDR2 YYREEE (reference sequence). CDR3 length equals 16 residues. This CDR3 is CASSLMSGGGTGELFF. DNA for the CDR3: TGTGCCAGCAGCTTGATGTCCGGGGGCGGCACCGGGGAGCTGTTTTTT.

The chain carries TRBV6-2 or TRBV6-3 and TRBJ2-3; possibly TRBD2 for D (6 bases). The CDR3 totals 12 residues. The germline CDR1 and CDR2 sequences are MNHEY and SVGEGT. The V and J ends lost 4 bases and 7 bases respectively, with 9 bases between them. DNA of the CDR3: TGTGCCAGCAGTTCGGGACTGCATACGCAGTATTTT. This translates into CASSSGLHTQYF.

A single count supports this clonotype. A clone one base away is much larger, so this may be a read error. The gene calls are TRBV4-3 and TRBJ2-6, with a weak D call TRBD1 (5 bases). This CDR3 has 18 amino acids. Germline V gene data show CDR1 as LGHNA and CDR2 as YSLEER. CDR3: CASNQKSTGVSGANVLTF. CDR3 nucleotides: TGCGCCAGCAACCAAAAATCCACAGGCGTCTCTGGGGCCAACGTCCTGACTTTC.

This sequence joins TRBV24-1 and TRBJ2-2; no firm D call. This CDR3 region has 13 residues. Germline CDR1 is KGHDR and CDR2 is SFDVKD. With 4 bases removed from V and 4 bases from J, the gap between germline ends came to 6 bases. The CDR3 DNA reads as TGTGCCACCAGTGAGGCTTCCACCGGGGAGCTGTTTTTT. Translated: CATSEASTGELFF.

This chain uses TRBV5-1 with TRBJ2-7, with 13 bases aligning to TRBD2. The V gene end was trimmed by 5 bases and the J gene end by 0 bases; junction bases not matched to a gene: 14. The CDR3 is 19 amino acids. CDR1 is SGHRS and CDR2 is YFSETQ in the germline V gene. The CDR3 here is CASSNPGLAGNYYSYEQYF. Here the CDR3 DNA reads TGCGCCAGCAGTAACCCGGGACTAGCGGGGAATTACTACTCCTACGAGCAGTACTTC.

Ten or more counts support this clonotype. The V gene is TRBV12-3 or TRBV12-4, the J gene TRBJ1-5; maybe TRBD1 (5 bases). The CDR3 covers 16 residues. V was shortened by 4 bases and J by 1 base, with 14 bases between the two germline ends. In DNA form, the CDR3 reads TGTGCCAGCAGTTGGGGGAGGACGGGGAGCAATCAGCCCCAGCATTTT. It translates to CASSWGRTGSNQPQHF.

This clonotype was detected many times. V usage is TRBV7-2 and J usage is TRBJ1-1; tentative D call: TRBD1 (6 bases). From germline, CDR1 is SGHTA and CDR2 FQGNSA. Trimming left V 5 bases short and J 1 base short, with 14 bases between. CDR3 size: 15 residues. The CDR3: CASSRSPGQNTEAFF. The CDR3 DNA sequence: TGTGCCAGCAGCCGTTCTCCGGGACAGAACACTGAAGCTTTCTTT. Complete variable domain (other parts from reference TRBV7-2 and TRBJ1-1): GAGVSQSPSNKVTEKGKDVELRCDPISGHTALYWYRQSLGQGLEFLIYFQGNSAPDKSGLPSDRFSAERTGGSVSTLTIQRTQQEDSAVYLCASSRSPGQNTEAFFGQGTRLTVV.

The table lists this clonotype with many counts. The chain links TRBV12-3 or TRBV12-4 to TRBJ2-7; D possibly corresponds to TRBD1 (5 bases). The V end lost 6 bases, the J end lost 4 bases, and 16 bases lay between the germline ends. There are 14 residues in the CDR3. CDR3 bases: TGTGCCAGCAGCCCCCCCGACAGAGAATACGAGCAGTACTTC. Translated, it gives CASSPPDREYEQYF.

This clonotype was recorded at least ten times. This CDR3 is CASSRYQGSSTDTQYF. The CDR3 DNA reads as TGTGCCAGCAGCCGTTACCAGGGTTCTAGCACAGATACGCAGTATTTT. J is TRBJ2-3 and V is TRBV12-3 or TRBV12-4; D is possibly TRBD1 (5 bases). With 6 bases removed from V and 0 bases from J, the gap between germline ends came to 16 bases. This CDR3 has 16 amino acids.

This clonotype was counted many times. The rearrangement links TRBV29-1 to TRBJ2-2; D is uncertain. This CDR3 is 13 amino acids long. V lost 4 bases and J lost 1, with 7 bases in between. CDR1 is SQVTM and CDR2 is ANQGSEA in the germline V gene. CDR3 nucleotides: TGCAGCGTTGGGTCGAGGAACACCGGGGAGCTGTTTTTT. Encoded protein: CSVGSRNTGELFF.

At least ten counts were recorded for this clonotype. The CDR3 protein is CASSRLEWAYNEQFF. Here the CDR3 DNA reads TGTGCCAGCAGTCGACTAGAATGGGCATACAATGAGCAGTTCTTC. This sequence joins TRBV12-3 or TRBV12-4 and TRBJ2-1; D possibly corresponds to TRBD2 (6 bases). V lost 5 bases and J lost 4, with 15 bases in between. CDR3 size: 15 residues.

The chain links TRBV4-1 to TRBJ2-7, with 9 bases lining up with TRBD2. Germline CDR1 is MGHRA and CDR2 is YSYEKL. There are 17 residues in the CDR3. V shed 3 bases and J 0 bases; nucleotides not matched to a gene: 9. CDR3 protein: CASSQGFGGGASYEQYF. The CDR3 nucleotides are TGCGCCAGCAGCCAGGGCTTCGGCGGGGGGGCCTCCTACGAGCAGTACTTC.

The J gene is TRBJ2-3, the V gene TRBV29-1; D is possibly TRBD2 (5 bases). Germline assignment: CDR1 SQVTM and CDR2 ANQGSEA. V was pared by 8 bases and J by 5 bases, with 8 bases between. The CDR3 has 10 residues. CDR3 sequence reads: CSTSGDTQYF. In nucleotides, the CDR3 is TGCAGCACCAGCGGAGATACGCAGTATTTT.

This clonotype was detected many times. J is TRBJ1-1 and V is TRBV19; D is ambiguous. In germline, CDR1 is LNHDA, CDR2 SQIVND (reference sequence). Trimming took off 3 bases at V and 1 base at J, with 6 bases between the two ends. This CDR3 is 13 amino acids long. CDR3 sequence reads: CASSITWNTEAFF. CDR3 nucleotide sequence: TGTGCCAGTAGTATCACTTGGAACACTGAAGCTTTCTTT.

This chain joins TRBV10-3 and TRBJ2-1, with 11 bases lining up with TRBD2. Germline CDR1 and CDR2: ENHRY and SYGVKD. This CDR3 spans 17 amino acids. Losses at the gene ends were 0 bases for V and 4 bases for J; bases not matched to a gene: 5. The CDR3 DNA is TGTGCCATCAGTGAGTCGACCCCTAGCGGGGGGTACAATGAGCAGTTCTTC. Translation gives CAISESTPSGGYNEQFF.

This clonotype has at least ten counts. The genes are TRBV20-1 and TRBJ2-7; tentatively, D is TRBD2 (5 bases). Trimming removed 6 bases from V and 4 bases from J, with 10 bases in between. There are 11 residues in the CDR3. Germline V gives CDR1 DFQATT, CDR2 SNEGSKA (reference sequence). The CDR3 sequence: CSASGLYEQYF. CDR3 DNA sequence: TGCAGTGCCAGCGGCTTGTACGAGCAGTACTTC.

This clonotype was seen ten or more times. V usage is TRBV29-1 and J usage is TRBJ1-2, with 7 positions matching TRBD1. The CDR3 is made up of 15 amino acids. V was clipped by 5 bases and J by 1 base; unmatched bases: 10. Germline assignment: CDR1 SQVTM and CDR2 ANQGSEA. The CDR3 region is CSVRRPGQNNYGYTF. The CDR3 DNA follows: TGCAGCGTTCGACGACCGGGACAGAATAACTATGGCTACACCTTC.

The J gene is TRBJ1-6, the V gene TRBV2, with D tentatively TRBD1 (6 bases). This CDR3 is built from 13 residues. The germline CDR1 and CDR2 sequences are SNHLY and FYNNEI. The V end lost 8 bases, the J end lost 9 bases, and 14 bases lay between the germline ends. The CDR3 bases are TGTGCCAGCTGGGGGGCGTTAGGTTCACCCCTCCACTTT. Translating it yields CASWGALGSPLHF.

Comment on this clonotype: A read error may be the cause here, since a much bigger clone is one base away. The chain employs TRBV6-1 and TRBJ1-5, with a weak D call TRBD1 (6 bases). Germline V gene data show CDR1 as MNHNS and CDR2 as SASEGT. V was trimmed by 8 bases and J by 4 bases, leaving 12 bases between them. This CDR3 has 13 residues. The CDR3 DNA reads TGTGCCAGCTGGTGGGGGCCGAATCAGCCCCAGCATTTT. Its translation: CASWWGPNQPQHF.